Each of the 21 T cell receptor beta chains below was sequenced from the same sample in a study of T cell responses to AZD1222 COVID-19 vaccine. Assay used: immunoSEQ multiplex PCR; TCRdb lists only in-frame clones, some missing. The repertoire holds over 150,000 clones, approximately 90% seen once, with roughly 2.9% in the top ten. This sample comprised peripheral blood, obtained on day 0 of AZD1222 vaccination. The receptors were gathered from an adult in good health.

The chain has TRBV4-1 and TRBJ2-5, with D tentatively TRBD1 or TRBD2 (5 bases each). The germline V and J ends were trimmed by 2 bases and 3 bases, with 13 bases remaining between them. Germline values: CDR1 MGHRA, CDR2 YSYEKL. The CDR3 extends over 15 amino acids. The CDR3 DNA reads TGCGCCAGCAGCCAACTTCCGGGGCTAAAAGAGACCCAGTACTTC. It codes for CASSQLPGLKETQYF.

The rearrangement links TRBV29-1 to TRBJ2-1, with 12 bases aligning to TRBD2. The ends lost 6 bases at V and 9 bases at J; junction bases unmatched: 9. The CDR3 covers 14 residues. CDR1 and CDR2 from the germline V gene are SQVTM and ANQGSEA. The CDR3 nucleotides read TGCAGCGTCGGCGCTAGCGGGGGGGCCGGTGAGCAGTTCTTC. As protein: CSVGASGGAGEQFF.

The chain recombines TRBV6-1 with TRBJ1-2; TRBD1 aligns across 7 bases. V shed 3 bases, J shed 7 bases, and the junction held 11 bases outside the gene matches. In germline, CDR1 is MNHNS, CDR2 SASEGT. CDR3 length: 15 residues. CDR3 nucleotides: TGTGCCAGCAGTGAGAGAGGGGGCGCGTTCCGTGGCTACACCTTC. It codes for CASSERGGAFRGYTF.

V and J are TRBV7-2 and TRBJ2-2; 13 bases are a match to TRBD2. CDR1 is SGHTA, CDR2 FQGNSA, per germline. The CDR3 length is 15 residues. Trimming took 9 bases from V and 6 from J; bases not matched to a gene: 7. The CDR3 region is CASTSGGAVAGELFF. The CDR3 DNA is TGTGCCAGTACTAGCGGGGGGGCCGTAGCCGGGGAGCTGTTTTTT.

The genes are TRBV20-1 and TRBJ1-2; D not resolved. Trimming shortened V by 5 bases and J by 3 bases, and 7 bases separated the two germline ends. Per the germline V gene, CDR1 is DFQATT and CDR2 is SNEGSKA (reference sequence). The CDR3 totals 11 residues. CDR3: CSALGYYGYTF. CDR3 DNA sequence: TGCAGTGCTCTAGGGTACTATGGCTACACCTTC.

The chain carries TRBV3-1 (or the pseudogene TRBV3-2) and TRBJ1-2; possibly TRBD1 for D (6 bases). The V and J ends lost 4 bases and 5 bases respectively, with 17 bases between them. Germline CDR1 and CDR2: LGHDT and YNNKEL (reference sequence). The CDR3 consists of 15 residues. CDR3 in DNA: TGTGCCAGCAGCCTAGCACAGGGCCTCGGGTATGGCTACACCTTC. It encodes CASSLAQGLGYGYTF.

The J gene is TRBJ2-1, the V gene TRBV6-5, with TRBD2 identical over 11 bases. Per germline, CDR1 MNHEY and CDR2 SVGAGI. The CDR3 runs 16 residues. With V trimmed by 4 bases and J by 0 bases, 2 bases remained unmatched. CDR3 region: CASSSLAGVSYNEQFF. The CDR3 coding sequence is TGTGCCAGCAGTTCACTAGCGGGGGTCTCCTACAATGAGCAGTTCTTC.

Here the CDR3 DNA reads TGTGCCAGCAGCAACCGGGACAGGCCTCCCTACGAGCAGTACTTC. Its protein is CASSNRDRPPYEQYF. This chain joins TRBV5-4 and TRBJ2-7; 8 bases are a match to TRBD1. Per germline, CDR1 SGHNT and CDR2 YYREEE (reference sequence). V was clipped by 4 bases and J by 2 bases; unmatched bases: 8. This CDR3 contains 15 residues. The variable domain in full, with the rest retrieved from reference TRBV5-4 and TRBJ2-7, is ETGVTQSPTHLIKTRGQQVTLRCSSQSGHNTVSWYQQALGQGPQFIFQYYREEENGRGNFPPRFSGLQFPNYSSELNVNALELDDSALYLCASSNRDRPPYEQYFGPGTRLTVT.

The chain carries TRBV2 and TRBJ2-7, with 11 bases aligning to TRBD1. The V gene end was trimmed by 6 bases and the J gene end by 4 bases; junction bases not matched to a gene: 8. This CDR3 comprises 15 residues. CDR1 is SNHLY, CDR2 FYNNEI, per germline. The DNA for the CDR3 is TGTGCCAGCAGAATAGGGACAGGGGGATTATACGAGCAGTACTTC. Translated: CASRIGTGGLYEQYF. Combining the CDR3 with reference TRBV2 and TRBJ2-7 gives the whole variable domain EPEVTQTPSHQVTQMGQEVILRCVPISNHLYFYWYRQILGQKVEFLVSFYNNEISEKSEIFDDQFSVERPDGSNFTLKIRSTKLEDSAMYFCASRIGTGGLYEQYFGPGTRLTVT.

The gene calls are TRBV6-1 and TRBJ2-5, with no clear D. V lost 2 bases to trimming and J lost 5 bases, with 12 bases between them. The CDR3 extends over 14 amino acids. Germline CDR1 MNHNS, CDR2 SASEGT. CDR3 sequence reads: CASSENNSRETQYF. As DNA, the CDR3 is TGTGCCAGCAGTGAAAACAACAGTCGTGAGACCCAGTACTTC.

Only a few counts were recorded for this clone. This chain joins TRBV4-3 and TRBJ1-2; a weak D match, TRBD1 (6 bases). The CDR3 has 14 residues. Germline lookup yields CDR1 LGHNA and CDR2 YSLEER. The V and J ends lost 4 bases and 6 bases respectively, with 15 bases between them. Here the CDR3 DNA reads TGCGCCAGCAGCCTATCCATCCAGGGGAATGGCTACACCTTC. Translating it yields CASSLSIQGNGYTF.

The chain links TRBV2 to TRBJ2-1, with D unclear. The CDR3 runs 12 residues. Germline CDR1 SNHLY, CDR2 FYNNEI. V lost 6 bases, J lost 2 bases, and 5 bases lay in between. CDR3 sequence: CASRYPYNEQFF. In DNA form, the CDR3 reads TGTGCCAGCAGGTACCCCTACAATGAGCAGTTCTTC.

The V gene is TRBV4-1, the J gene TRBJ2-5, with D possibly matching TRBD2 (7 bases). Trimming left V 0 bases short and J 1 base short, with 18 bases between. Germline V gene lookup returns CDR1 MGHRA and CDR2 YSYEKL. The CDR3 extends over 18 amino acids. This CDR3 is CASSQDRDAAGAQETQYF. Written as DNA, the CDR3 is TGCGCCAGCAGCCAAGATCGGGACGCGGCGGGGGCCCAAGAGACCCAGTACTTC.

The chain has TRBV2 and TRBJ2-5; TRBD1 is a possible D gene (5 bases). Germline CDR1 reads SNHLY; CDR2 reads FYNNEI. V was pared by 8 bases and J by 2 bases, with 9 bases between. The CDR3 spans 12 residues. CDR3 DNA sequence: TGTGCCAGCTGGGGCGGACAAGAGACCCAGTACTTC. Residues: CASWGGQETQYF.

This clone turned up a few times. The V call is TRBV3-1 (or the pseudogene TRBV3-2), the J call TRBJ2-3; D is unresolved. This CDR3 spans 11 amino acids. V was shortened by 4 bases and J by 2 bases, with 1 base between the two germline ends. CDR1 and CDR2 from the germline V gene are LGHDT and YNNKEL (reference sequence). The CDR3 nucleotides read TGTGCCAGCAGCCTCACAGATACGCAGTATTTT. It specifies CASSLTDTQYF.

The chain combines TRBV5-1 with TRBJ2-7; D gene ambiguous. The CDR3 has 13 residues. The V end lost 0 bases, the J end lost 2 bases, and 6 bases lay between the germline ends. Germline V gives CDR1 SGHRS, CDR2 YFSETQ. CDR3 in DNA: TGCGCCAGCAGCTTGGACAATACCTACGAGCAGTACTTC. Amino acids: CASSLDNTYEQYF. Looking up the rest from reference TRBV5-1 and TRBJ2-7 gives the full variable domain: KAGVTQTPRYLIKTRGQQVTLSCSPISGHRSVSWYQQTPGQGLQFLFEYFSETQRNKGNFPGRFSGRQFSNSRSEMNVSTLELGDSALYLCASSLDNTYEQYFGPGTRLTVT.

The chain is built from TRBV18 and TRBJ1-2; a possible D gene is TRBD1 (6 bases). The CDR3 spans 13 residues. Germline-derived CDR1 and CDR2 are KGHSH and LQKENI. Trimming stripped 6 bases from V and 5 bases from J, with 13 bases between. CDR3 region: CASSPQRGYGYTF. CDR3 DNA: TGTGCCAGCTCCCCCCAAAGGGGGTATGGCTACACCTTC.

This chain uses TRBV5-1 with TRBJ2-3; 8 bases line up with TRBD2. CDR3 size: 15 residues. J gave up 5 bases and V 4 bases, and 9 bases lay outside the gene matches. The germline V gene has CDR1 SGHRS and CDR2 YFSETQ. The CDR3 loop reads CASSTSGREGDTQYF. The CDR3 DNA is TGCGCCAGCAGCACCTCCGGACGGGAGGGAGATACGCAGTATTTT.

The rearrangement uses TRBV5-4 and TRBJ2-7; D possibly uses TRBD1 or TRBD2 (5 bases each). The CDR3 is 12 amino acids. Germline V lookup: CDR1 SGHNT, CDR2 YYREEE (reference sequence). V was clipped by 4 bases and J by 7 bases, with 12 bases between them. Here the CDR3 reads CASSPGGGEQYF. Here the CDR3 DNA reads TGTGCCAGCAGCCCAGGTGGGGGTGAGCAGTACTTC. The variable domain in full, with the rest retrieved from reference TRBV5-4 and TRBJ2-7, is ETGVTQSPTHLIKTRGQQVTLRCSSQSGHNTVSWYQQALGQGPQFIFQYYREEENGRGNFPPRFSGLQFPNYSSELNVNALELDDSALYLCASSPGGGEQYFGPGTRLTVT.

This sequence joins TRBV6-1 and TRBJ1-4, with D uncertain. V shed 1 base and J shed 8 bases, with 14 bases lying between them. Germline V CDR1 and CDR2: MNHNS, SASEGT. The CDR3 has 15 amino acids. The CDR3 DNA follows: TGTGCCAGCAGTGAAGGCAGCACGGTTAGGGAAAAACTGTTTTTT. It is translated as CASSEGSTVREKLFF.

This chain links TRBV23-1 with TRBJ1-2; no clear D. TRBV23-1 is recorded as an ORF, its role being uncertain. Between the trimmed V and J ends, which lost 1 base and 8 bases, there was a span of 11 bases. CDR3 length: 13 amino acids. DNA of the CDR3: TGCGCCAGCAGTCAATATCAGGCGCGCGGCTACACCTTC. Protein product: CASSQYQARGYTF.